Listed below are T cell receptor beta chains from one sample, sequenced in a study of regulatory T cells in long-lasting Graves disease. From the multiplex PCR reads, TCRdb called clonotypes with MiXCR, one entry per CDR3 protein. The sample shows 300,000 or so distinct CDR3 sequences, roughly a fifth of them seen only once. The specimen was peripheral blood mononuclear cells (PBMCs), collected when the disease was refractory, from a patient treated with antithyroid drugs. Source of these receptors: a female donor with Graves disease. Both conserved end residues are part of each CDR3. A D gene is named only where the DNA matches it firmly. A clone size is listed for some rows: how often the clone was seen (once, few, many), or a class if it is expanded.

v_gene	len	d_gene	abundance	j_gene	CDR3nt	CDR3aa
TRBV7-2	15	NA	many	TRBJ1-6	TGTGCCAGCAGCTTAGCACGCGGAGTTGGCTCACCCCTCCACTTT	CASSLARGVGSPLHF
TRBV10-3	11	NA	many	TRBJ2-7	TGTGCCATCAGTGAGTCAAGAGTCAAGTACTTC	CAISESRVKYF
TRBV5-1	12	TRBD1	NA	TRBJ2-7	TGCGCCAGCAACTTAGGACAGGGCGAGCAGTACTTC	CASNLGQGEQYF
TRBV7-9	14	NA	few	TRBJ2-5	TGTGCCAGCAGCTTAGTGGACGGACAAGAGACCCAGTACTTC	CASSLVDGQETQYF
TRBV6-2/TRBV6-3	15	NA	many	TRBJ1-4	TGTGCCAGCAGTTACGGAGGGTTCCGACGTGAAAAACTGTTTTTT	CASSYGGFRREKLFF
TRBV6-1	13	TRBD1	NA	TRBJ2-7	TGTGCCAGCACCTCGACAGGGGCCAACGAGCAGTACTTC	CASTSTGANEQYF
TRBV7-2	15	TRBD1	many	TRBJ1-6	TGTGCCAGCAGTTTCGGGACAGGTCAGAATTCACCCCTCCACTTT	CASSFGTGQNSPLHF
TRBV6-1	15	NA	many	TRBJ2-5	TGTGCCAGCAGGCCAGGGGGGTCTACGGGAGAGACCCAGTACTTC	CASRPGGSTGETQYF
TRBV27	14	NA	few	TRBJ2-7	TGTGCCAGCAGTCCCATGGCAGGGTGGTACGAGCAGTACTTC	CASSPMAGWYEQYF
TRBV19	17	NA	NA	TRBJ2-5	TGTGCCAGTAGTGATCGTTTAGGCGGAAAACTTCAAGAGACCCAGTACTTC	CASSDRLGGKLQETQYF
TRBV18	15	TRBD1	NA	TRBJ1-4	TGTGCCAGCAGTTCGGACAGGGGCCTGTCTGGAGCACTGTTTTTT	CASSSDRGLSGALFF
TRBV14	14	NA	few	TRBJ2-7	TGTGCCAGCAGCCAAGTGTGGCAGGGGGGTGAGCAGTACTTC	CASSQVWQGGEQYF
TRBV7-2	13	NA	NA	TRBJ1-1	TGTGCCGGCAGCTTACGCCAGAACACTGAAGCTTTCTTT	CAGSLRQNTEAFF
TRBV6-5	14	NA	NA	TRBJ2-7	TGTGCCAGCAGTTACCTGGGCGCCGGGGACGAGCAGTACTTC	CASSYLGAGDEQYF
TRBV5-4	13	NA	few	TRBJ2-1	TGTGCCAGCACCGTTGTAGGGAACAATGAGCAGTTCTTC	CASTVVGNNEQFF
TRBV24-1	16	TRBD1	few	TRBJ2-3	TGTGCCACCAGTGGCTCAGGGACAGGCCGCACAGATACGCAGTATTTT	CATSGSGTGRTDTQYF
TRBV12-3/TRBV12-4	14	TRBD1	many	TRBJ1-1	TGTGCCAGCAGTCTGGACAGGGGAATCACTGAAGCTTTCTTT	CASSLDRGITEAFF
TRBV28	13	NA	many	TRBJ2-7	TGTGCCAGCAGTTCCCCGTCCGCGTACGAGCAGTACTTC	CASSSPSAYEQYF
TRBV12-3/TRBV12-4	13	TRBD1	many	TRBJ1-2	TGTGCCAGCAGCCCAGGGGGCGCGAAGGGCTACACCTTC	CASSPGGAKGYTF
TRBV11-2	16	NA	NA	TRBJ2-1	TGTGCCAGCAGCTTAGTCCGGGGCCCGTCCTACAATGAGCAGTTCTTC	CASSLVRGPSYNEQFF
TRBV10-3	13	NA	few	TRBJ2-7	TGTGCCATCAGTGTAACGGGACCCTACGAGCAGCACTTC	CAISVTGPYEQHF
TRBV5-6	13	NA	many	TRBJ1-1	TGTGCCAGCAGCCCAGCAGGGTTAGCTGAAGCTTTCTTT	CASSPAGLAEAFF
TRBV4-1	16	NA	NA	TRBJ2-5	TGCGCCAGCAGCCAAGATCTGGCAGGAGGGGAAGAGACCCAGTACTTC	CASSQDLAGGEETQYF
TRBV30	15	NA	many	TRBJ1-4	TGTGCCTGGATGGCCCCGGGAGCAACTAATGAAAAACTGTTTTTT	CAWMAPGATNEKLFF
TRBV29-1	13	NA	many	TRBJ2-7	TGCAGCGTTGACTCAGGAGGCTCCTACGAGCAGTACTTC	CSVDSGGSYEQYF
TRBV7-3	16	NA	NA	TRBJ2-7	TGTGCCAGCAGCCAAGAATTACCGACAGGGAGGGGCGAGCAGTACTTC	CASSQELPTGRGEQYF
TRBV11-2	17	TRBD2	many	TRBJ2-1	TGTGCCGTTCCCGGGACTAGCGGGAGAGCATCCTACAATGAGCAGTTCTTC	CAVPGTSGRASYNEQFF
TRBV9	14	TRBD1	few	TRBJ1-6	TGTGCCAGCAGCGTAAGGGGGCAACTCTCACCCCTCCACTTT	CASSVRGQLSPLHF
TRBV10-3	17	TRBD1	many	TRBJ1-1	TGTGCCATCCGCAGCAGGGGGCGAGAAGATGAGAACACTGAAGCTTTCTTT	CAIRSRGREDENTEAFF
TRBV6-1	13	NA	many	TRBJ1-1	TGTGCCAGCAGCCCCCTTGGGGGCACTGAAGCTTTCTTT	CASSPLGGTEAFF
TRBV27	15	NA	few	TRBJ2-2	TGTGCCAGCAGTTCCTCTACCATGAACACCGGGGAGCTGTTTTTT	CASSSSTMNTGELFF